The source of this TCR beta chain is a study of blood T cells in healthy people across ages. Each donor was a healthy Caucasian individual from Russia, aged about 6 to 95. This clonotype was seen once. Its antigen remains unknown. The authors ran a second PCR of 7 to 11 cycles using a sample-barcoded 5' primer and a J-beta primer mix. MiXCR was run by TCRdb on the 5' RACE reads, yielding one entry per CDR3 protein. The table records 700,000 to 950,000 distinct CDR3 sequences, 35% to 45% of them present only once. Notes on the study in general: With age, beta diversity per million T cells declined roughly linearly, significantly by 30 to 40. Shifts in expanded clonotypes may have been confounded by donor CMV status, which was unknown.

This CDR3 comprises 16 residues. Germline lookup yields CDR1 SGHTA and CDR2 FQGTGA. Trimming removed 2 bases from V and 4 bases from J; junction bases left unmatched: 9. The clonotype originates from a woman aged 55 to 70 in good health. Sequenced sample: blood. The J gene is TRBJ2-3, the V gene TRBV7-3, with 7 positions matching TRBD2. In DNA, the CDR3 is TGTGCCAGCAGCTTACAAGGGAGCGGGGTCTCAGATACGCAGTATTTT. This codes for CASSLQGSGVSDTQYF.